This TCR beta chain stems from a study of blood T cells in healthy people across ages. Study-level findings and limits: The lack of PBMC sorting stopped any conclusive naive versus antigen-experienced comparison. There were more naive CD4+ cells and higher diversity in long-lived donors than in aged donors.

Primed by a sample-barcoded 5' primer and a J-beta primer mix, a second PCR proceeded for about 7 to 11 cycles. TCRdb passed the 5' RACE reads through MiXCR, listing each CDR3 protein once. The sample yields 1.5 million to 1.9 million distinct CDR3 sequences, roughly two fifths seen once. Only a few counts were recorded for this clonotype. Its antigen is still unknown. Healthy individuals of Caucasian origin from Russia, aged 6 to 90, served as donors. Donors each provided around 10 milliliters of peripheral blood. Trimming at V came to 1 base and at J to 0 bases, leaving 4 bases not matched to a gene. The germline V gene has CDR1 SGHTA and CDR2 FQGNSA. The CDR3 is 16 residues long.

The origin of this receptor is a woman under 30 in good health. The chain employs TRBV7-2 and TRBJ2-5; 8 bases agree with TRBD2. Sequenced material: blood. The CDR3 sequence is CASSLGPSGYQETQYF. The CDR3 nucleotides read TGTGCCAGCAGCTTAGGCCCTAGCGGGTACCAAGAGACCCAGTACTTC. Based on the CDR3 plus reference TRBV7-2 and TRBJ2-5, the full variable domain is GAGVSQSPSNKVTEKGKDVELRCDPISGHTALYWYRQSLGQGLEFLIYFQGNSAPDKSGLPSDRFSAERTGGSVSTLTIQRTQQEDSAVYLCASSLGPSGYQETQYFGPGTRLLVL.